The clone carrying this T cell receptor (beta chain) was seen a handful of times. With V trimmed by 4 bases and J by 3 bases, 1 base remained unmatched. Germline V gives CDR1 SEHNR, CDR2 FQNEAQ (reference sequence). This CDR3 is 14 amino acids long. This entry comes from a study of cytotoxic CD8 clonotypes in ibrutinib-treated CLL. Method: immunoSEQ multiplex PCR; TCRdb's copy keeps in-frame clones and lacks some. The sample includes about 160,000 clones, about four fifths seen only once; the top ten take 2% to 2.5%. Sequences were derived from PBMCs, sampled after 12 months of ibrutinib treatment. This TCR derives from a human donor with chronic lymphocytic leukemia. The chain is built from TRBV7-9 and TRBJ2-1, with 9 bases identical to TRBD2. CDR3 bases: TGTGCCAGCAGCTCTAGCGGGATCTACAATGAGCAGTTCTTC. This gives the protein CASSSSGIYNEQFF.